This T cell receptor beta chain was captured in a study of cytomegalovirus exposure and HLA in healthy donors. PCR primers comprised 60 Vbeta and 13 Jbeta primers. Here immunoSEQ multiplex PCR was the method, and the copy in TCRdb shows in-frame clones only, minus some. The data hold some 150,000 clones, with 75% to 80% observed a single time. The CDR3 runs 14 residues. CDR1 and CDR2 from the germline V gene are SQVTM and ANQGSEA. The sequenced material came from PBMCs. The chain recombines TRBV29-1 with TRBJ2-5, with a possible D match to TRBD2 (5 bases). The DNA end lines up better with TRBJ2-7; the J call may be wrong. The origin of this receptor is a female donor in good health and CMV-seronegative. This chain's CDR3 is CSVALDYRSYEQYF. As DNA, the CDR3 is TGCAGCGTCGCCCTTGACTATCGGTCCTACGAGCAGTACTTC.